Below, 20 T cell receptor beta chains from the same sample are listed, as sequenced in a study of response to subunit inactivated influenza vaccine. TCRdb re-derived calls from the RT-PCR reads in MiXCR, one entry per CDR3 protein. The sample lists 430,000 or so distinct CDR3 sequences, about a tenth occurring once. The sample was PBMCs from blood, taken 40 to 50 days after vaccination. The source of these receptors is a man aged 45-60 years who received an inactivated influenza vaccine.

This clonotype was found a few times. The gene calls are TRBV20-1 and TRBJ2-7; 9 nucleotides align to TRBD1. Unmatched junction bases numbered 4, after V lost 0 bases and J lost 1 base. Germline CDR1 DFQATT, CDR2 SNEGSKA (reference sequence). There are 15 residues in the CDR3. The CDR3 sequence: CSARDVGTGSYEQYF. CDR3 DNA sequence: TGCAGTGCTAGAGATGTAGGGACAGGGTCCTACGAGCAGTACTTC.

The sample holds a few counts of this clonotype. The V gene is TRBV20-1, the J gene TRBJ2-3; TRBD1 matches 7 bases. After removal of 1 base from V and 2 bases from J, the junction contained 6 bases not matched to a gene. The CDR3 contains 15 residues. The germline V gene encodes CDR1 DFQATT and CDR2 SNEGSKA (reference sequence). The CDR3 coding sequence is TGCAGTGCTAGAGTATTGGACAGGTTCACAGATACGCAGTATTTT. Amino acid sequence: CSARVLDRFTDTQYF.

This clonotype was counted ten times or more. This chain joins TRBV7-2 and TRBJ1-2; D possibly corresponds to TRBD1 (6 bases). CDR3 length: 17 residues. V gave up 2 bases and J gave up 6 bases, with 22 bases separating them. Per the germline V gene, CDR1 is SGHTA and CDR2 is FQGNSA. This chain's CDR3 is CASSLIPVLGGYNGYTF. Written as DNA, the CDR3 is TGTGCCAGCAGCTTAATCCCCGTCCTAGGGGGGTACAATGGCTACACCTTC.

This clonotype was counted a few times. CDR3 sequence: CASSLSPSGVNEQFF. The CDR3 bases are TGTGCCAGCAGTTTAAGCCCTAGCGGAGTCAATGAGCAGTTCTTC. This chain joins TRBV28 and TRBJ2-1, with TRBD2 identical over 7 bases. The CDR3 is made up of 15 amino acids. The ends lost 2 bases at V and 6 bases at J; junction bases unmatched: 7. Germline CDR1 reads MDHEN; CDR2 reads SYDVKM.

This clonotype was counted many times. The rearrangement links TRBV20-1 to TRBJ2-3; TRBD1 matches at 7 bases. The ends lost 6 bases at V and 4 bases at J; junction bases unmatched: 7. The CDR3 is 13 amino acids. Germline CDR1 reads DFQATT; CDR2 reads SNEGSKA (reference sequence). CDR3 in DNA: TGCAGTGCGCGACAGGGCTCGGCAGATACGCAGTATTTT. Translating gives CSARQGSADTQYF.

In this sample, this clonotype turned up a few times. The chain has TRBV3-1 and TRBJ1-1; TRBD1 might be the D (5 bases). Trimming took off 1 base at V and 11 bases at J, with 17 bases between the two ends. This CDR3 comprises 14 residues. Germline CDR1 is LGHDT and CDR2 is YNNKEL (reference sequence). The CDR3 region is CASSQGWDLSSAFF. CDR3 nucleotide sequence: TGTGCCAGCAGCCAAGGATGGGACTTGAGTAGCGCTTTCTTT. The full variable domain, in which reference TRBV3-1 and TRBJ1-1 provide the parts outside the CDR3, is DTAVSQTPKYLVTQMGNDKSIKCEQNLGHDTMYWYKQDSKKFLKIMFSYNNKELIINETVPNRFSPKSPDKAHLNLHINSLELGDSAVYFCASSQGWDLSSAFFGQGTRLTVV.

Points on this clonotype: Relative to the germline gene, one junction end is altered; a read error may explain this. The V and J genes are TRBV5-6 and TRBJ2-1, with a possible D match to TRBD2 (6 bases). The CDR3 contains 14 residues. Germline CDR1 reads SGHDT; CDR2 reads YYEEEE. The CDR3 sequence is CVSSGSAVVDEQFF. The CDR3 DNA sequence: TGTGTCAGCAGCGGGTCGGCAGTAGTCGATGAGCAGTTCTTC.

This clonotype was found a few times. The chain recombines TRBV4-3 with TRBJ2-5; 7 bases align to TRBD1. This CDR3 contains 17 residues. Germline CDR1 is LGHNA and CDR2 is YSLEER. Losses at the gene ends were 0 bases for V and 3 bases for J; bases not matched to a gene: 10. Written as DNA, the CDR3 is TGCGCCAGCAGCCAAGATAATGAGGACAGGAACAAAGAGACCCAGTACTTC. Translated: CASSQDNEDRNKETQYF.

V usage is TRBV6-1 and J usage is TRBJ2-7, with D possibly matching TRBD2 (6 bases). Trimming removed 6 bases at V and 5 bases at J, with 17 bases between. Germline CDR1 is MNHNS and CDR2 is SASEGT. The CDR3 runs to 14 residues. The chain's CDR3 is CASSPSGGIHEQYF. The DNA of the CDR3 is TGTGCCAGCAGCCCCAGTGGAGGGATCCACGAGCAGTACTTC.

In its sample, this clonotype was seen many times. The chain joins TRBV6-5 to TRBJ2-7; possible D gene TRBD1, 6 bases. The V and J ends lost 7 bases and 3 bases respectively, with 10 bases between them. The CDR3 totals 12 residues. Per germline, CDR1 MNHEY and CDR2 SVGAGI. CDR3 nucleotides: TGTGCCAGCAAAGGGGGAAGCTACGAGCAGTACTTC. Protein sequence: CASKGGSYEQYF.

The chain employs TRBV3-1 and TRBJ2-2; D gene unclear. CDR1 and CDR2 from the germline V gene are LGHDT and YNNKEL (reference sequence). The CDR3 contains 13 residues. The ends were cut back, 4 bases at V and 5 bases at J, with 8 bases in the middle. The CDR3 region has the DNA TGTGCCAGCAGCCCCCCAGTTACCGGGGAGCTGTTTTTT. Translation gives CASSPPVTGELFF.

This clonotype turned up a few times. V and J are TRBV5-1 and TRBJ2-5, with unresolved D. The CDR3 contains 13 residues. Trimming took off 4 bases at V and 5 bases at J, with 12 bases between the two ends. Germline assignment: CDR1 SGHRS and CDR2 YFSETQ. In DNA form, the CDR3 reads TGCGCCAGCAGCACGGCCGATTCGGAGACCCAGTACTTC. This translates into CASSTADSETQYF.

This clonotype has ten or more counts. V and J are TRBV7-9 and TRBJ2-1, with D possibly matching TRBD2 (5 bases). V was trimmed by 7 bases and J by 2 bases, leaving 9 bases between them. Germline V CDR1 and CDR2: SEHNR, FQNEAQ (reference sequence). The CDR3 contains 13 residues. The chain's CDR3 is CASTLAPYNEQFF. CDR3 in DNA: TGTGCCAGCACCCTAGCCCCCTACAATGAGCAGTTCTTC. Combining the CDR3 with reference TRBV7-9 and TRBJ2-1 gives the whole variable domain DTGVSQNPRHKITKRGQNVTFRCDPISEHNRLYWYRQTLGQGPEFLTYFQNEAQLEKSRLLSDRFSAERPKGSFSTLEIQRTEQGDSAMYLCASTLAPYNEQFFGPGTRLTVL.

In its sample, this clonotype was seen a few times. V usage is TRBV10-3 and J usage is TRBJ2-3, with D possibly being TRBD2 (5 bases). Trimming took off 0 bases at V and 2 bases at J, with 9 bases between the two ends. The CDR3 sequence is 15 residues long. Germline assignment: CDR1 ENHRY and CDR2 SYGVKD. The CDR3 sequence: CAISESTRDTDTQYF. The CDR3 bases are TGTGCCATCAGTGAGTCGACTCGGGACACAGATACGCAGTATTTT.

This clonotype showed up many times. The chain couples TRBV12-3 or TRBV12-4 to TRBJ2-1; unclear D gene. CDR3 length equals 12 residues. Trimming cost V 6 bases and J 4 bases, with 7 bases left between them. CDR3 in DNA: TGTGCCAGCAGCAAGCCGTACAATGAGCAGTTCTTC. Translated: CASSKPYNEQFF.

This clonotype was found a few times. The chain employs TRBV28 and TRBJ2-7, with 7 bases aligning to TRBD2. The CDR3 spans 15 residues. Trimming cost V 3 bases and J 3 bases; bases outside gene matches: 8. Germline lookup yields CDR1 MDHEN and CDR2 SYDVKM. The DNA of the CDR3 is TGTGCCAGCAGTTTTCAGGGAGGGGTTAACTACGAGCAGTACTTC. Translation: CASSFQGGVNYEQYF.

This clonotype was observed many times. J is TRBJ2-5 and V is TRBV20-1; D perhaps matches TRBD1 (5 bases). Germline assignment: CDR1 DFQATT and CDR2 SNEGSKA (reference sequence). With 7 bases removed from V and 5 bases from J, the gap between germline ends came to 11 bases. The CDR3 totals 11 residues. This chain's CDR3 is CSGGEWETQYF. CDR3 bases: TGCAGTGGGGGCGAGTGGGAGACCCAGTACTTC.

This clonotype was picked up many times. J is TRBJ2-7 and V is TRBV6-5; D may match TRBD1 or TRBD2 (5 bases each). Germline CDR1 MNHEY, CDR2 SVGAGI. V was trimmed by 0 bases and J by 7 bases, leaving 10 bases between them. CDR3 size: 13 residues. CDR3 in amino acids: CASSYSRGVEQYF. The DNA for the CDR3 is TGTGCCAGCAGTTACTCGAGGGGTGTAGAGCAGTACTTC.

CDR3 region: CAWGRIQGVGELFF. In DNA form, the CDR3 reads TGTGCCTGGGGACGTATCCAAGGGGTCGGGGAGCTGTTTTTT. The chain couples TRBV30 to TRBJ2-2; possibly TRBD1 for D (5 bases). The CDR3 runs to 14 residues. Germline V gives CDR1 GTSNPN, CDR2 SVGIG (reference sequence). Deletions cut 5 bases from V and 7 bases from J, with 17 bases between.

This clonotype was found a few times. The chain recombines TRBV4-1 with TRBJ2-7, with D possibly being TRBD1 (6 bases). This CDR3 has 16 amino acids. Per the germline V gene, CDR1 is MGHRA and CDR2 is YSYEKL. The V gene lost 1 base and the J gene lost 4 bases, with 17 bases spanning the gap. CDR3 bases: TGCGCCAGCAGCCAAGGCGCATCAGGGGTAGTGTACGAGCAGTACTTC. Its translation: CASSQGASGVVYEQYF.